This T cell receptor (beta chain) is from a study of T cells in Graves' hyperthyroidism and ophthalmopathy. Only a few counts were recorded for this clonotype. Clinical symptoms, serum thyroxine and TRAb, thyroid ultrasound and orbital computed tomography together formed the diagnostic basis. Amplification targeted TCR beta CDR3 regions from RNA transcripts. First-round RT-PCR of the TCR CDR3 relied on the HTBI primer set. TCRdb reanalysed the multiplex PCR reads using MiXCR and keeps one entry per CDR3 protein. The sample comprises roughly 400,000 distinct CDR3 sequences, 15% to 19% of which are singletons, and around a quarter rests with the top ten. CDR3 length: 15 residues. The ends lost 1 base at V and 2 bases at J; junction bases unmatched: 5. The germline gives CDR1 SGHRS, CDR2 YFSETQ.

The chain is built from TRBV5-1 and TRBJ2-5; 7 positions match TRBD2. The source is a woman aged 18-29 years with Graves' hyperthyroidism that later progressed to Graves' ophthalmopathy. Sequenced sample: blood. The CDR3 loop reads CASSLNAGAQETQYF. In DNA, the CDR3 is TGCGCCAGCAGCTTGAATGCGGGAGCTCAAGAGACCCAGTACTTC.